This T cell receptor beta chain was captured by sequencing in a study of shared clonotypes between healthy human individuals (dated by TCRdb to about 2020). Context from the whole study: The cohort comprised a couple of women and three men aged 18 to 49 years. Between about 0.8 and 9 billion PBMCs per donor were obtained by leukapheresis. The study deeply sequenced blood TCR repertoires of five healthy adults to estimate repertoire size and the extent of clonotype sharing between individuals. To increase sequencing depth and limit assay-specific biases, different laboratories used diverse techniques to prepare libraries and sequence TCR repertoires.

Using the deep immunoSEQ assay, multiplex PCR amplified TCR CDR3 regions from genomic DNA. For each cell subset, the extracted genomic DNA was distributed evenly across all wells of several immunoSEQ 96-well plates, and each plate served as one replicate. For unsorted PBMC, around 310 ng of genomic DNA, equivalent to around 30,000 T cell genomes, went into each replicate PCR. Ten immunoSEQ deep assay plates were used to sequence the unsorted PBMC genomic DNA. The purified libraries were quantified using a Qubit 3.0 fluorometer, sized with a Bioanalyzer 2100, and then quantified again using the KAPA Library Quantification kit. Every immunoSEQ 96-well plate was sequenced on a dedicated single-read 150-cycle Illumina NextSeq 550 flow cell. The original methods were these. The immunoSEQ output contained only junctional sequences without quality scores, so filtering could not match that applied to full-length reads. To assign V/J genes and CDR3, sequences were annotated using PyIR, a Python wrapper for IgBLAST v1.9, with IMGT germline references. Reads with weak V/J assignments (E-value above 1e-6), missing CDR3, stop codons, out-of-frame junctions, or ambiguous translated residues were removed. V3J clonotypes were defined as sequences sharing the same inferred V gene, J gene, and CDR3 amino acid sequence. To compute the percentage overlap between repertoires, the number of shared unique clonotypes was divided by the size of the smaller repertoire. RTK rarefaction, the Chao1 estimator, and Recon v2.1 estimates of unobserved clonotypes were used to assess repertoire richness. TCRdb re-hosts the immuneACCESS table, in-frame sequences only. Its copies lack some clones; in the studies checked, an unresolved V gene accounts for under half of them, and the cause for the rest is not known. V and J calls and clone size follow that table, whereas D and trimming were derived from the DNA. The sample contains 400,000 to 500,000 clones, about 80% of them found a single time. Over 9.5% of the sample lies in the top ten.

The investigation overall reported the following: Sampling was limited to blood, and TCR repertoires in tissue likely differ from TCR repertoires in blood. Pairwise subsampling led to the expectation that sequencing depth would affect the degree of clonotype sharing among donors. Because the study included only a small number of donors, the genetic and exposure-history diversity represented was limited.

The donors were healthy, HIV-negative adults with no recently reported acute infections or vaccinations. Only Caucasian adults living in Nashville, Tennessee, USA were represented among the donors. For unsorted samples, tens of millions of PBMCs were counted and genomic DNA was extracted with the QIAamp DNA Blood Mini kit. After blood collection by leukapheresis, PBMCs were isolated using Ficoll-Histopaque density gradient centrifugation and then cryopreserved in the vapor phase of liquid nitrogen. The germline V gene supplies CDR1 SGHAT and CDR2 FQNNGV. The CDR3 numbers 13 residues from cysteine through phenylalanine. The CDR3 DNA has 39 bases and is translated from base 1. Trimming removed 4 bases from V and 8 bases from J, leaving 13 bases between the germline ends. This clone was recorded once. Its cognate antigen has yet to be identified. Base qualities are not recorded, but no much larger clone differs from it by a single base.

This receptor was obtained from a middle-aged woman in good health. Some clones in this sample may be carry-over from other donors' samples. The chain joins TRBV11-2 to TRBJ2-3; the best D guess is TRBD2, with 5 bases matching. The sequenced sample was PBMCs. Here is the DNA: TGTGCCAGCAGCTCAACCACTCGGGGTACGCAGTATTTT. Translation gives CASSSTTRGTQYF.